Presented here are 13 T cell receptor beta chains from one specimen sequenced in a study of blood T cell repertoires in COVID-19 (dated by TCRdb to 2018 to 2020). Preparation of the library involved the immunoSEQ multiplex PCR assay. TCRdb retrieved this table from immuneACCESS and kept in-frame rearrangements only. Not all clones are present; in checked studies, unresolved V genes account for under half, and no reason is known for the remainder. Here the sample has just under 350,000 clones; more than 70% occur a single time. 2.5% to 3.5% of the sample lies in the top ten. The source material was peripheral blood. The receptor source for this set is a man aged 25-45 years with active or convalescent COVID-19.

This clone was detected only a few times. The CDR3 is CAITPGQDWSSGNTIYF. DNA of the CDR3: TGTGCCATCACCCCGGGACAGGACTGGTCCTCTGGAAACACCATATATTTT. The chain recombines TRBV10-3 with TRBJ1-3, with 8 positions matching TRBD1. V trimming: 7 bases; J trimming: 0 bases; junction bases outside the gene matches: 11. The CDR3 runs to 17 residues. Germline CDR1 and CDR2: ENHRY and SYGVKD.

The rearrangement joins TRBV28 to TRBJ1-2, with 7 bases fitting TRBD1. The junction had 3 bases not matched to a gene; V was cut back by 3 bases and J by 5 bases. The CDR3 has 13 amino acids. Germline V gene data show CDR1 as MDHEN and CDR2 as SYDVKM. In nucleotides, the CDR3 is TGTGCCAGCAGTTTCGGACAGGATTATGGCTACACCTTC. Protein sequence: CASSFGQDYGYTF.

This clone was seen only a few times. CDR3 in DNA: TGCAGTGCTAGTGGGGTGGGCCCTATAACAGATACGCAGTATTTT. Translation gives CSASGVGPITDTQYF. V and J are TRBV20-1 and TRBJ2-3; D is undetermined. The ends were cut back, 3 bases at V and 3 bases at J, with 16 bases in the middle. The germline V gene encodes CDR1 DFQATT and CDR2 SNEGSKA (reference sequence). The CDR3 contains 15 residues.

The V call is TRBV7-3, the J call TRBJ2-1; D is ambiguous. Germline-derived CDR1 and CDR2 are SGHTA and FQGTGA. Trimming removed 3 bases from V and 4 bases from J, with 7 bases in between. This CDR3 contains 13 residues. As DNA, the CDR3 is TGTGCCAGCAGCTTCGACTCATACAATGAGCAGTTCTTC. This translates into CASSFDSYNEQFF.

The chain couples TRBV29-1 to TRBJ2-7, with D possibly matching TRBD1 (5 bases). The CDR3 contains 13 residues. The V gene lost 2 bases and the J gene lost 4 bases, with 12 bases spanning the gap. CDR1 and CDR2 (germline): SQVTM, ANQGSEA. The CDR3 here is CSVESAGPYEQYF. Here the CDR3 DNA reads TGCAGCGTTGAATCGGCAGGGCCTTACGAGCAGTACTTC.

The chain carries TRBV3-1 (or the pseudogene TRBV3-2) and TRBJ2-1; weak D call: TRBD2 (6 bases). Looked up from germline, CDR1 is LGHDT and CDR2 is YNNKEL (reference sequence). The ends were cut back, 3 bases at V and 3 bases at J, with 18 bases in the middle. The CDR3 is 17 residues long. This CDR3 reads CASSQGVTRNLYNEQFF. CDR3 bases: TGTGCCAGCAGCCAGGGCGTGACTAGAAACCTCTACAATGAGCAGTTCTTC.

The rearrangement uses TRBV7-2 and TRBJ1-5; D is undetermined. The V gene lost 2 bases and the J gene lost 0 bases, with 8 bases spanning the gap. This CDR3 region has 15 residues. Germline assignment: CDR1 SGHTA and CDR2 FQGNSA. The CDR3 is CASSLQVHSNQPQHF. The DNA for the CDR3 is TGTGCCAGCAGCTTACAGGTGCATAGCAATCAGCCCCAGCATTTT.

The chain links TRBV4-1 to TRBJ1-3; 8 bases agree with TRBD1. CDR1 is MGHRA, CDR2 YSYEKL, per germline. V trimming: 2 bases; J trimming: 5 bases; junction bases outside the gene matches: 11. The CDR3 runs 17 residues. The CDR3: CASSQSEGRGPRNTIYF. CDR3 coding DNA: TGCGCCAGCAGCCAATCCGAGGGCAGGGGGCCAAGAAACACCATATATTTT.

V usage is TRBV5-1 and J usage is TRBJ1-2, with 8 nucleotides matching TRBD1. The V gene's germline CDR1 is SGHRS and CDR2 YFSETQ. The CDR3 consists of 15 residues. Trimming took 4 bases from V and 2 from J; bases not matched to a gene: 7. For the CDR3, the DNA is TGCGCCAGCAGCGACGACAGGGGTGGGAACTATGGCTACACCTTC. As protein: CASSDDRGGNYGYTF.

The CDR3 nucleotides are TGTGCCAGCTCATCCAGGGGGTCACTATCTGGGGCCAACGTCCTGACTTTC. This sequence encodes CASSSRGSLSGANVLTF. V gene TRBV18 combines with J gene TRBJ2-6; TRBD1 matches at 7 bases. The trim removed 5 bases at V and 1 base at J, leaving 8 bases unmatched. From germline, CDR1 is KGHSH and CDR2 LQKENI. The CDR3 is 17 amino acids.

This sequence joins TRBV5-1 and TRBJ2-1, with D possibly TRBD2 on 7 matching bases. Trimming cost V 0 bases and J 9 bases, with 19 bases left between them. Germline loops: CDR1 SGHRS, CDR2 YFSETQ. The CDR3 extends over 16 amino acids. CDR3 loop: CASSLDGVGGAREQFF. CDR3 in DNA: TGCGCCAGCAGCTTGGACGGCGTTGGGGGGGCGCGTGAGCAGTTCTTC.

This clone appeared a few times. The chain recombines TRBV11-2 with TRBJ1-6; D is perhaps TRBD1 (6 bases). CDR1 is SGHAT, CDR2 FQNNGV, per germline. This CDR3 is 15 amino acids long. V lost 5 bases and J 7 bases, leaving 15 bases between the germline ends. The CDR3 nucleotides are TGTGCCAGCAGCCTCCCCTGGGGGCGGAATTCACCCCTCCACTTT. It is translated as CASSLPWGRNSPLHF.

The J gene is TRBJ1-1, the V gene TRBV11-2; D is undetermined. CDR3 length: 13 amino acids. The germline V gene has CDR1 SGHAT and CDR2 FQNNGV. The V and J ends lost 3 bases and 2 bases respectively, with 7 bases between them. In DNA form, the CDR3 reads TGTGCCAGCAGCTTTGGGCGTAACACTGAAGCTTTCTTT. Residues: CASSFGRNTEAFF.